Reported below is one TCR beta chain. The sample originates from a study of shared clonotypes between healthy human individuals. Positively selected for CCR7, the CD45RO-negative cells used as naive CD8 cells excluded terminally differentiated effector memory CD45RA+ cells. Caucasian adults residing in Nashville, Tennessee made up all the donors. The length of the CDR3 is 16 residues. The germline CDR1 and CDR2 sequences are SEHNR and FQNEAQ (reference sequence). V lost 1 base, J lost 4 bases, and 6 bases stayed unmatched. Several immunoSEQ plates held equal portions of the genomic DNA taken from each subset. Here immunoSEQ multiplex PCR was the method, and the copy in TCRdb shows in-frame clones only, minus some. Seen here are about 2.1 million clones, 85% to 95% observed once, and the top ten hold approximately 1.7%.

The sequenced material came from naive CD8+ T cells from PBMCs. The sequence was obtained from a man younger than 35 in good health. Some clones in this sample may be carry-over from other donors' samples. This chain links TRBV7-9 with TRBJ2-3, with 9 bases identical to TRBD2. The CDR3 sequence: CASSLGPLAGADTQYF. The CDR3 DNA follows: TGTGCCAGCAGCTTAGGGCCGTTAGCGGGAGCAGATACGCAGTATTTT.